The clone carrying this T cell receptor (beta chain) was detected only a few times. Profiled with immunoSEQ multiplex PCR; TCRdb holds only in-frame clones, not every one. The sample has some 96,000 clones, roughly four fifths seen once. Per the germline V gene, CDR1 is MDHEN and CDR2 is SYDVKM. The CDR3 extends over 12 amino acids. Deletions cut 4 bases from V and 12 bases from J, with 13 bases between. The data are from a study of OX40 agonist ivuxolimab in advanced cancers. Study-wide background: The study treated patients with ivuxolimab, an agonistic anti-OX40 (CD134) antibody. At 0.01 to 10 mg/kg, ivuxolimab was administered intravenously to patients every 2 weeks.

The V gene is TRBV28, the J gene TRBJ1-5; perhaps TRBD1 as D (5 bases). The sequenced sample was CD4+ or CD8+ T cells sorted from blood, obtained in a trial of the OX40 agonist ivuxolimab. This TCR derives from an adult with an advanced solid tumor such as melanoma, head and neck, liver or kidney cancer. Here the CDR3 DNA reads TGTGCCAGCAGTTACCCCGGCAGGGACCAGCATTTT. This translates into CASSYPGRDQHF.